Each of the 18 T cell receptor beta chains below was sequenced from the same sample in a study of blood T cell repertoires in COVID-19. Clones were read by immunoSEQ multiplex PCR, and TCRdb kept only the in-frame ones, dropping some. The table has 50,000 to 75,000 clones, around 77% seen once. The sequenced sample was peripheral blood. The receptor source for this set is a man at least 80 years old with active or convalescent COVID-19.

This sequence joins TRBV2 and TRBJ2-3; 7 bases map to TRBD2. Germline lookup yields CDR1 SNHLY and CDR2 FYNNEI. This CDR3 is built from 16 residues. V dropped 6 bases and J dropped 1; count of bases not matched to a gene: 10. The CDR3 DNA reads TGTGCCAGCAGGCCCCGGGACTATGAGGGCACAGATACGCAGTATTTT. Amino acid sequence: CASRPRDYEGTDTQYF.

This clone has at least ten counts. The gene calls are TRBV6-2 or TRBV6-3 and TRBJ2-4; 13 bases fit TRBD2. In germline, CDR1 is MNHEY, CDR2 SVGEGT. Trimming at V came to 5 bases and at J to 8 bases, leaving 3 bases not matched to a gene. This CDR3 has 14 amino acids. For the CDR3, the DNA is TGTGCCAGCAGTGGACTAGCGGGAGAATACATTCAGTACTTC. Translating it yields CASSGLAGEYIQYF.

This clone showed up just a few times. The chain has TRBV7-2 and TRBJ1-4; D possibly corresponds to TRBD1 (5 bases). The CDR3 loop spans 16 amino acids. V lost 5 bases and J lost 0, with 13 bases in between. Germline V lookup: CDR1 SGHTA, CDR2 FQGNSA. CDR3 in amino acids: CASSPGGRATNEKLFF. CDR3 DNA: TGTGCCAGCAGCCCGGGGGGACGGGCAACTAATGAAAAACTGTTTTTT.

The V call is TRBV21-1, the J call TRBJ2-7; the DNA was not used to check the table's D call, TRBD2. TRBV21-1 is flagged as a pseudogene. The CDR3 sequence is 12 residues long. CDR3 bases: TGTGCCGGTTGTAGGGGGGGGTCCGAGCAGTACTTC. Its protein product is CAGCRGGSEQYF.

The rearrangement uses TRBV3-1 (or the pseudogene TRBV3-2) and TRBJ1-1; D is unclear. The germline V gene encodes CDR1 LGHDT and CDR2 YNNKEL (reference sequence). This CDR3 is built from 13 residues. Trimming left V 3 bases short and J 1 base short, with 6 bases between. CDR3 nucleotides: TGTGCCAGCAGCCAGTTCGGGAACACTGAAGCTTTCTTT. Its protein is CASSQFGNTEAFF.

V is TRBV29-1 and J is TRBJ2-1, with TRBD2 as a possible D gene (5 bases). CDR1 is SQVTM and CDR2 is ANQGSEA in the germline V gene. This CDR3 comprises 13 residues. Trimming shortened V by 7 bases and J by 3 bases, and 13 bases separated the two germline ends. The chain's CDR3 is CSATRSIYNEQFF. CDR3 coding DNA: TGCAGCGCTACTAGAAGCATCTACAATGAGCAGTTCTTC.

This chain uses TRBV27 with TRBJ1-4; TRBD1 aligns across 8 bases. Losses at the gene ends were 5 bases for V and 8 bases for J; bases not matched to a gene: 10. Germline CDR1 and CDR2: MNHEY and SMNVEV (reference sequence). The CDR3 runs to 15 residues. CDR3 region: CASSPQGAVWEKLFF. The CDR3 DNA is TGTGCCAGCAGTCCGCAGGGGGCTGTGTGGGAAAAACTGTTTTTT.

The V and J genes are TRBV19 and TRBJ1-1; TRBD1 matches at 7 bases. V gave up 5 bases and J gave up 4 bases; unmatched junction bases: 13. The germline V gene has CDR1 LNHDA and CDR2 SQIVND (reference sequence). This CDR3 region has 16 residues. The CDR3 here is CASSSLRQGIGTEAFF. The CDR3 bases are TGTGCCAGTAGTTCCTTGCGACAGGGTATTGGCACTGAAGCTTTCTTT.

V and J are TRBV6-5 and TRBJ1-2, with 9 bases aligning to TRBD1. CDR3 size: 16 residues. Germline V gene data show CDR1 as MNHEY and CDR2 as SVGAGI. The V segment lost 4 bases and the J segment 4 bases; nucleotides outside the gene matches: 10. The CDR3 DNA reads TGTGCCAGCAGTTCCGGGACAGGGCCCACCCCCTATGGCTACACCTTC. This codes for CASSSGTGPTPYGYTF.

V gene TRBV24-1 combines with J gene TRBJ2-3; TRBD2 aligns across 12 bases. CDR3 length equals 16 residues. The V gene's germline CDR1 is KGHDR and CDR2 SFDVKD. Trimming at V came to 5 bases and at J to 5 bases, leaving 7 bases not matched to a gene. CDR3 protein: CATSVSSGRALDTQYF. CDR3 sequence (DNA): TGTGCCACCAGTGTTTCTAGCGGGAGGGCCTTAGATACGCAGTATTTT.

The chain links TRBV9 to TRBJ2-5, with 13 positions matching TRBD2. The length of the CDR3 is 17 residues. Germline CDR1 and CDR2: SGDLS and YYNGEE. V trimming: 2 bases; J trimming: 2 bases; junction bases outside the gene matches: 6. This chain's CDR3 is CASSVGPGLAGQETQYF. CDR3 DNA: TGTGCCAGCAGCGTCGGACCGGGACTAGCGGGACAAGAGACCCAGTACTTC.

This clone was recorded a few times. The CDR3, as DNA: TGTGCCAGCAGTTACGACAGTAACTATGGCTACACCTTC. Protein product: CASSYDSNYGYTF. This chain links TRBV6-5 with TRBJ1-2; D possibly corresponds to TRBD1 (5 bases). The CDR3 extends over 13 amino acids. V was shortened by 2 bases and J by 1 base, with 5 bases between the two germline ends. Germline V gene lookup returns CDR1 MNHEY and CDR2 SVGAGI.

The chain has TRBV29-1 and TRBJ1-2; 7 positions agree with TRBD1. V dropped 5 bases and J dropped 5; count of bases not matched to a gene: 5. The CDR3 extends over 12 amino acids. Germline CDR1 and CDR2: SQVTM and ANQGSEA. The CDR3 here is CSVPDRTYGYTF. DNA for the CDR3: TGCAGCGTTCCGGACAGGACATATGGCTACACCTTC.

This chain links TRBV3-1 (or the pseudogene TRBV3-2) with TRBJ1-1, with a tentative D call TRBD1 (6 bases). The germline V gene has CDR1 LGHDT and CDR2 YNNKEL (reference sequence). This CDR3 comprises 13 residues. V was cut by 0 bases and J by 10 bases, with 12 bases left in between. The CDR3 DNA follows: TGTGCCAGCAGCCAAGATAGTACAGGGCCAGCTTTCTTT. As protein: CASSQDSTGPAFF.

The CDR3 DNA reads as TGTGCCAGTCAAGGGACAGGGGGTTCCTACGAGCAGTACTTC. It yields the protein CASQGTGGSYEQYF. J is TRBJ2-7 and V is TRBV28; 11 bases map to TRBD1. The V segment lost 9 bases and the J segment 1 base; nucleotides outside the gene matches: 5. Per the germline V gene, CDR1 is MDHEN and CDR2 is SYDVKM. This CDR3 region has 14 residues.

The chain is built from TRBV12-3 or TRBV12-4 and TRBJ1-3; no definite D call. The CDR3 covers 13 residues. V was clipped by 4 bases and J by 3 bases, with 7 bases between them. The CDR3 is CASSSGSGNTIYF. The DNA for the CDR3 is TGTGCCAGCAGTTCAGGCAGTGGAAACACCATATATTTT.

CDR3 coding DNA: TGTGCCAGCAGCTTAGGGGGGACAGGGGTTTACAATGAGCAGTTCTTC. As protein: CASSLGGTGVYNEQFF. This chain connects TRBV5-4 to TRBJ2-1; the match to TRBD1 covers 10 bases. The CDR3 loop spans 16 amino acids. With V trimmed by 2 bases and J by 4 bases, 6 bases remained unmatched. Germline V gives CDR1 SGHNT, CDR2 YYREEE (reference sequence).

The gene calls are TRBV7-3 and TRBJ2-7; 11 bases are a match to TRBD1. The CDR3 has 17 amino acids. From germline, CDR1 is SGHTA and CDR2 FQGTGA. V was pared by 0 bases and J by 6 bases, with 10 bases of the junction left unmatched. Here the CDR3 DNA reads TGTGCCAGCAGCTTAACGGGTGGAGGACAGGGGGCTGGCGAGCAGTACTTC. It specifies CASSLTGGGQGAGEQYF. Full variable domain (missing parts from reference TRBV7-3 and TRBJ2-7): GAGVSQTPSNKVTEKGKYVELRCDPISGHTALYWYRQSLGQGPEFLIYFQGTGAADDSGLPNDRFFAVRPEGSVSTLKIQRTERGDSAVYLCASSLTGGGQGAGEQYFGPGTRLTVT.